The rows below give T cell receptor beta chains drawn from one sample of a study of blood T cell repertoires in COVID-19. Produced via immunoSEQ multiplex PCR; TCRdb's table is partial and in-frame only. The profile shows tens of thousands of clones, approximately 80% of them singletons. The sequenced material came from peripheral blood. The receptors derive from a woman aged 55-75 years with acute or convalescent COVID-19. Each CDR3 is given with its conserved first and last residue. Each record gives: V gene, J gene, CDR3 protein.

V gene: TRBV11-2; J gene: TRBJ1-5; CDR3 protein: CASSLAGGNQPQHF
V gene: TRBV9; J gene: TRBJ1-1; CDR3 protein: CASSVASNTEAFF
V gene: TRBV3-1/TRBV3-2; J gene: TRBJ2-7; CDR3 protein: CASSHSGGALSYEQYF
V gene: TRBV9; J gene: TRBJ2-2; CDR3 protein: CASSVLDTANTGELFF
V gene: TRBV20-1; J gene: TRBJ2-1; CDR3 protein: CSVRGNNEQFF
V gene: TRBV3-1/TRBV3-2; J gene: TRBJ1-2; CDR3 protein: CASSQVSTYGYTF
V gene: TRBV20-1; J gene: TRBJ1-2; CDR3 protein: CSPGGVSGYTF
V gene: TRBV19; J gene: TRBJ2-1; CDR3 protein: CATRQGVYNEQFF
V gene: TRBV2; J gene: TRBJ1-6; CDR3 protein: CASSGRQGLSHF
V gene: TRBV24-1; J gene: TRBJ2-1; CDR3 protein: CATSDPWTSGMRNEQFF
V gene: TRBV4-1; J gene: TRBJ1-4; CDR3 protein: CASSHSSGGADEKLFF
V gene: TRBV28; J gene: TRBJ2-2; CDR3 protein: CASSLREAGELFF
V gene: TRBV10-3; J gene: TRBJ1-3; CDR3 protein: CALQSGLSSGNTIYF
V gene: TRBV5-1; J gene: TRBJ2-3; CDR3 protein: CASRIGLAGYSTDTQYF
V gene: TRBV12-3/TRBV12-4; J gene: TRBJ2-7; CDR3 protein: CASSLWGGEQYF
V gene: TRBV9; J gene: TRBJ2-7; CDR3 protein: CASSAQGGPYEQYF
V gene: TRBV24-1; J gene: TRBJ2-1; CDR3 protein: CATSDIYLAGGFNEQFF
V gene: TRBV5-6; J gene: TRBJ1-3; CDR3 protein: CASSLVRTGGRNTIYF
V gene: TRBV4-2; J gene: TRBJ1-2; CDR3 protein: CASSQDLQRRSGGYTF
V gene: TRBV7-2; J gene: TRBJ1-4; CDR3 protein: CASGLVGGVNEKLFF
V gene: TRBV3-1/TRBV3-2; J gene: TRBJ2-5; CDR3 protein: CASSGRDRDQETQYF
V gene: TRBV29-1; J gene: TRBJ2-3; CDR3 protein: CSVDGQGGNGREDTQYF
V gene: TRBV10-2; J gene: TRBJ1-1; CDR3 protein: CASRGQGANTEAFF
V gene: TRBV7-3; J gene: TRBJ1-2; CDR3 protein: CASSLDGTIRGYTF
V gene: TRBV6-1; J gene: TRBJ1-3; CDR3 protein: CASSEGTGTKNTIYF
V gene: TRBV24-1; J gene: TRBJ2-2; CDR3 protein: CATSEHGTSGYSTGELFF
V gene: TRBV3-1/TRBV3-2; J gene: TRBJ1-4; CDR3 protein: CASSQQGAGEKLFF
V gene: TRBV2; J gene: TRBJ1-5; CDR3 protein: CASRETVTNQPQHF
V gene: TRBV7-5; J gene: TRBJ2-7; CDR3 protein: CARSCLRDSPSYEQYF
V gene: TRBV5-1; J gene: TRBJ2-3; CDR3 protein: CASSLGLQGGTDTQYF